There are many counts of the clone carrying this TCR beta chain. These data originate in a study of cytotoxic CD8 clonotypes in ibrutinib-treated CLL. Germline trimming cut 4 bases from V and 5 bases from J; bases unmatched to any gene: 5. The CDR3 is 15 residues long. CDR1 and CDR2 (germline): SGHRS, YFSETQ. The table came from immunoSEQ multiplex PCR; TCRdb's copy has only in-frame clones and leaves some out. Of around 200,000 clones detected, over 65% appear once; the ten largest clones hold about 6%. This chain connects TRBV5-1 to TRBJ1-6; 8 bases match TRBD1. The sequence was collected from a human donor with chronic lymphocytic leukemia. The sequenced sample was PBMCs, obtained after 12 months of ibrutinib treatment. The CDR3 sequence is CASSRLGQDNSPLHF. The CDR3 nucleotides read TGCGCCAGCAGCCGGCTGGGACAGGATAATTCACCCCTCCACTTT. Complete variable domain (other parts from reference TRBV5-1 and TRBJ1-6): KAGVTQTPRYLIKTRGQQVTLSCSPISGHRSVSWYQQTPGQGLQFLFEYFSETQRNKGNFPGRFSGRQFSNSRSEMNVSTLELGDSALYLCASSRLGQDNSPLHFGNGTRLTVT.